This TCR beta chain was captured in a study of CD8+ T cells in alopecia areata. Study-level information: Treatment of the treated patients consisted of oral tofacitinib, 5 to 10 mg twice daily. The duration of tofacitinib was 6 to 18 months, with 6 months off drug afterward.

The study, taken as a whole, reports: It was less clear whether patients shared TCRs than it was in mice, possibly because of HLA. Lesional scalp, notably in alopecia totalis/universalis, had clonality above that of normal scalp.

CDR3 size: 13 residues. Germline CDR1 is MNHEY and CDR2 is SVGAGI. The V and J ends lost 7 bases and 4 bases respectively, with 11 bases between them. The sequencing template was cDNA reverse transcribed from extracted RNA. Assay: immunoSEQ multiplex PCR; the TCRdb copy retains only in-frame clones and omits some. Of 200,000 or so clones listed, about 60% are singletons. Details on this clone: Its antigen is unknown.

The clonotype originates from a human donor with alopecia areata. Sequences were derived from CD4+ T cells sorted from blood, sampled at week 0. The chain has TRBV6-5 and TRBJ1-3, with D unresolved. The CDR3 coding sequence is TGTGCCAGCATTCCAGGAACCGGAAACACCATATATTTT. It specifies CASIPGTGNTIYF.